Below, 12 T cell receptor beta chains from the same sample are listed, as sequenced in a study of blood T cell repertoires in COVID-19. Libraries were prepared by immunoSEQ multiplex PCR; TCRdb keeps only in-frame clonotypes and omits some of them. This table has about 230,000 clones, approximately 87% appearing once. Sequencing used peripheral blood. These receptors originate from a woman aged 70 to 79 with active or convalescent COVID-19.

The rearrangement uses TRBV9 and TRBJ1-3; weak D call: TRBD1 (6 bases). Trimming pared 0 bases from V and 6 bases from J, leaving 10 bases between. There are 14 residues in the CDR3. Per the germline V gene, CDR1 is SGDLS and CDR2 is YYNGEE. The chain's CDR3 is CASSVGPGENTIYF. The CDR3 DNA reads as TGTGCCAGCAGCGTAGGTCCAGGGGAAAACACCATATATTTT. The entire variable domain, with the rest obtained from reference TRBV9 and TRBJ1-3, is as follows: DSGVTQTPKHLITATGQRVTLRCSPRSGDLSVYWYQQSLDQGLQFLIQYYNGEERAKGNILERFSAQQFPDLHSELNLSSLELGDSALYFCASSVGPGENTIYFGEGSWLTVV.

This rearrangement joins TRBV29-1 to TRBJ2-5, with 9 bases identical to TRBD2. Germline lookup yields CDR1 SQVTM and CDR2 ANQGSEA. V lost 6 bases, J lost 7 bases, and 15 bases stayed unmatched. There are 15 residues in the CDR3. Written as DNA, the CDR3 is TGCAGCGTGGGATATCTGACAGGGCGGGAGGGGACCCAGTACTTC. This translates into CSVGYLTGREGTQYF.

On this clone: Other nucleotide sequences from this sample produce the same CDR3. The chain links TRBV18 to TRBJ2-6; no clear D gene. The CDR3 runs to 14 residues. Looked up from germline, CDR1 is KGHSH and CDR2 is LQKENI. V was trimmed by 3 bases and J by 0 bases, leaving 3 bases between them. CDR3 bases: TGTGCCAGCTCACCGAGCTCTGGGGCCAACGTCCTGACTTTC. Its protein product is CASSPSSGANVLTF.

This clone appeared a single time. This chain uses TRBV20-1 with TRBJ1-5; 7 positions match TRBD1. V was clipped by 6 bases and J by 5 bases; unmatched bases: 10. This CDR3 spans 14 amino acids. The germline V gene encodes CDR1 DFQATT and CDR2 SNEGSKA (reference sequence). The CDR3 reads CSASGQAIDQPQHF. CDR3 DNA sequence: TGCAGTGCCAGTGGACAGGCCATTGATCAGCCCCAGCATTTT.

The CDR3 region is CASSQDHWSSGNTIYF. CDR3 in DNA: TGCGCCAGCAGCCAAGATCACTGGAGCTCTGGAAACACCATATATTTT. This chain uses TRBV4-1 with TRBJ1-3; no firm D call. Germline V CDR1 and CDR2: MGHRA, YSYEKL. CDR3 length: 16 residues. V lost 0 bases and J lost 0, with 9 bases in between.

The V call is TRBV19, the J call TRBJ2-1; D is possibly TRBD2 (6 bases). Trimming stripped 5 bases from V and 0 bases from J, with 11 bases between. The length of the CDR3 is 15 residues. In germline, CDR1 is LNHDA, CDR2 SQIVND (reference sequence). CDR3 sequence reads: CASSRSGSSYNEQFF. CDR3 DNA: TGTGCCAGTAGTCGTAGCGGATCCTCCTACAATGAGCAGTTCTTC. The variable domain in full, with the rest retrieved from reference TRBV19 and TRBJ2-1, is DGGITQSPKYLFRKEGQNVTLSCEQNLNHDAMYWYRQDPGQGLRLIYYSQIVNDFQKGDIAEGYSVSREKKESFPLTVTSAQKNPTAFYLCASSRSGSSYNEQFFGPGTRLTVL.

V is TRBV6-5 and J is TRBJ2-5, with a possible D match to TRBD2 (6 bases). Trimming removed 5 bases at V and 3 bases at J, with 16 bases between. The CDR3 length is 15 residues. Germline lookup yields CDR1 MNHEY and CDR2 SVGAGI. The CDR3, as DNA: TGTGCCAGCAGTACCAACAGGCGGAGGGAAGAGACCCAGTACTTC. Residues: CASSTNRRREETQYF.

This clone was picked up one time. The chain recombines TRBV5-1 with TRBJ2-2; 11 bases fit TRBD1. The V gene end was trimmed by 1 base and the J gene end by 7 bases; junction bases not matched to a gene: 6. Germline loops: CDR1 SGHRS, CDR2 YFSETQ. CDR3 length: 16 amino acids. This chain's CDR3 is CASSLLGQGDGGELFF. The DNA for the CDR3 is TGCGCCAGCAGCTTGTTGGGACAGGGGGACGGCGGGGAGCTGTTTTTT.

This clone was picked up a small number of times. This chain connects TRBV5-1 to TRBJ2-7, with D perhaps matching TRBD1 (5 bases). V gave up 4 bases and J gave up 1 base, with 12 bases separating them. The germline CDR1 and CDR2 sequences are SGHRS and YFSETQ. This CDR3 is built from 14 residues. This CDR3 reads CASSPGDRSYEQYF. CDR3 bases: TGCGCCAGCAGCCCTGGCGACAGATCCTACGAGCAGTACTTC. Based on the CDR3 plus reference TRBV5-1 and TRBJ2-7, the full variable domain is KAGVTQTPRYLIKTRGQQVTLSCSPISGHRSVSWYQQTPGQGLQFLFEYFSETQRNKGNFPGRFSGRQFSNSRSEMNVSTLELGDSALYLCASSPGDRSYEQYFGPGTRLTVT.

The chain joins TRBV5-6 to TRBJ2-3; TRBD2 might be the D (7 bases). Germline CDR1 reads SGHDT; CDR2 reads YYEEEE. CDR3 length: 12 residues. The V gene lost 8 bases and the J gene lost 5 bases, with 12 bases spanning the gap. CDR3 sequence reads: CASGGARDTQYF. CDR3 sequence (DNA): TGTGCCAGTGGGGGGGCGAGAGATACGCAGTATTTT. Filled out from reference TRBV5-6 and TRBJ2-3, the complete variable domain reads DAGVTQSPTHLIKTRGQQVTLRCSPKSGHDTVSWYQQALGQGPQFIFQYYEEEERQRGNFPDRFSGHQFPNYSSELNVNALLLGDSALYLCASGGARDTQYFGPGTRLTVL.

V is TRBV30 and J is TRBJ1-5; D is ambiguous. The V end lost 1 base, the J end lost 4 bases, and 11 bases lay between the germline ends. The CDR3 covers 14 residues. Looked up from germline, CDR1 is GTSNPN and CDR2 is SVGIG (reference sequence). Here the CDR3 DNA reads TGTGCCTGGAGTGCACTGAACCCGAATCAGCCCCAGCATTTT. Translating gives CAWSALNPNQPQHF.

This chain links TRBV6-2 or TRBV6-3 with TRBJ1-2; a possible D gene is TRBD1 (6 bases). Trimming pared 4 bases from V and 1 base from J, leaving 13 bases between. Germline V gene sequence: CDR1 MNHEY, CDR2 SVGEGT. CDR3 length: 15 amino acids. The CDR3 here is CASSSPRGRNYGYTF. The DNA for the CDR3 is TGTGCCAGCAGTTCCCCGCGGGGGCGTAACTATGGCTACACCTTC.